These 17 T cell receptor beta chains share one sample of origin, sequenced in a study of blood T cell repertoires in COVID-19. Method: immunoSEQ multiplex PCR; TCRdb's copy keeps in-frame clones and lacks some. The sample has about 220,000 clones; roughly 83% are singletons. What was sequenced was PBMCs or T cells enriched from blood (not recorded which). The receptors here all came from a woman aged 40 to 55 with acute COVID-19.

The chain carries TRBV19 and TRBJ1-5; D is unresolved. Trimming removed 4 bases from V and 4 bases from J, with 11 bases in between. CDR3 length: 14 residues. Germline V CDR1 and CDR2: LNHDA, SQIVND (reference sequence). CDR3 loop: CASSTPEWNQPQHF. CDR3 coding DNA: TGTGCCAGTAGTACCCCCGAGTGGAATCAGCCCCAGCATTTT. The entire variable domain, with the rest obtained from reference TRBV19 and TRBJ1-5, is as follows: DGGITQSPKYLFRKEGQNVTLSCEQNLNHDAMYWYRQDPGQGLRLIYYSQIVNDFQKGDIAEGYSVSREKKESFPLTVTSAQKNPTAFYLCASSTPEWNQPQHFGDGTRLSIL.

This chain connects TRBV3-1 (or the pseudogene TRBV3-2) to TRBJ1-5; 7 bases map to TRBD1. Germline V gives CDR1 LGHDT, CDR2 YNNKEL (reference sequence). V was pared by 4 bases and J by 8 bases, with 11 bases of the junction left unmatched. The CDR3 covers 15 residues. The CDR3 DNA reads TGTGCCAGCAGCCTAACGACAGGGCGGGGGGAGCCCCAGCATTTT. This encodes CASSLTTGRGEPQHF.

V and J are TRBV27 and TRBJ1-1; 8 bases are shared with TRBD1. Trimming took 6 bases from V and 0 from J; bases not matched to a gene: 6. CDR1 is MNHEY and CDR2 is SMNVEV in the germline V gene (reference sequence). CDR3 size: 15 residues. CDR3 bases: TGTGCCAGCAGCCCGGACAGGGACATGAACACTGAAGCTTTCTTT. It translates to CASSPDRDMNTEAFF.

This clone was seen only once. This chain's CDR3 is CASSLIQGVVPYEQYF. CDR3 in DNA: TGTGCCAGCAGCCTTATACAGGGTGTCGTCCCCTACGAGCAGTACTTC. This chain uses TRBV27 with TRBJ2-7, with a possible D match to TRBD1 (6 bases). Trimming took 6 bases from V and 2 from J, leaving 20 bases between them. Germline V gene lookup returns CDR1 MNHEY and CDR2 SMNVEV (reference sequence). The CDR3 is 16 residues long.

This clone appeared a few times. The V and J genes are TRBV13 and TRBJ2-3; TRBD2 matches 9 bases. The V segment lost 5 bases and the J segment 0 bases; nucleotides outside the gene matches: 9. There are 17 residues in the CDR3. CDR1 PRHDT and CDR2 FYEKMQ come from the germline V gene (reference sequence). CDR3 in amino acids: CASSAGASGISTDTQYF. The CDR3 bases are TGTGCCAGCAGCGCCGGGGCTAGCGGGATCAGCACAGATACGCAGTATTTT.

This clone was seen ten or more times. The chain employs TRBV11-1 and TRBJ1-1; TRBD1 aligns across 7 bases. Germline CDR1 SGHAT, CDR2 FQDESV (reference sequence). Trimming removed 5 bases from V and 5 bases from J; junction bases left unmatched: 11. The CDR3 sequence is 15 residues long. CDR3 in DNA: TGTGCCAGCAGCCCCCCAACCCACAGGGGTACTGAAGCTTTCTTT. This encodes CASSPPTHRGTEAFF.

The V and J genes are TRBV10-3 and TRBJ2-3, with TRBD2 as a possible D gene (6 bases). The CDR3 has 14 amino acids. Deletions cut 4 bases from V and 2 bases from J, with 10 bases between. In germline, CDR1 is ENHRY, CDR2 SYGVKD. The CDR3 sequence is CAISGGTPTDTQYF. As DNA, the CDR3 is TGTGCCATCAGTGGCGGGACCCCCACAGATACGCAGTATTTT.

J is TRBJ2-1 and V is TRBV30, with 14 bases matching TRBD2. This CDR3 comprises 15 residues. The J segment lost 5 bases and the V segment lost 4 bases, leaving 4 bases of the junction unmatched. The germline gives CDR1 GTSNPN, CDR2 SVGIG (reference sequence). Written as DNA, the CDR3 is TGTGCCTGGATGGGACTAGCGGGAGTCAACAATGAGCAGTTCTTC. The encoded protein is CAWMGLAGVNNEQFF.

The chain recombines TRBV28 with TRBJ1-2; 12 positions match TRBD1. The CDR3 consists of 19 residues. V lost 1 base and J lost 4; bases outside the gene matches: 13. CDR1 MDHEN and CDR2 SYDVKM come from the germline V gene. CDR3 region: CASSLSDGTGGPQRYGYTF. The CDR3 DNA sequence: TGTGCCAGCAGTTTATCCGACGGGACAGGGGGCCCACAGCGCTATGGCTACACCTTC.

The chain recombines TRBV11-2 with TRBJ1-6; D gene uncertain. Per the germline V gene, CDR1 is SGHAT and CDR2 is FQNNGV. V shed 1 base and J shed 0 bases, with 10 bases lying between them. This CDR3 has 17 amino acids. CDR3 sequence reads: CASSLGRFSSYNSPLHF. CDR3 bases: TGTGCCAGCAGCTTAGGCCGATTTAGCTCCTATAATTCACCCCTCCACTTT.

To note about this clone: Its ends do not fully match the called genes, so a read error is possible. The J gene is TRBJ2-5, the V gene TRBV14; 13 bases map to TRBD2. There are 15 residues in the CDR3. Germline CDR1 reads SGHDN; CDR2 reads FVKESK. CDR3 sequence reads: CASSPGLAGVETQYF. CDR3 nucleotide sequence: TGTGCTAGCAGCCCCGGACTAGCGGGAGTGGAGACCCAGTACTTC.

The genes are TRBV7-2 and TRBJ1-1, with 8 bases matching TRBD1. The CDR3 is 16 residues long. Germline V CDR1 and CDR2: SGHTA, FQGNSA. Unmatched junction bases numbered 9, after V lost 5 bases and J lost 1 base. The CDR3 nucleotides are TGTGCCAGCAGCCGCCGCGTCAGGGGGCAGAACACTGAAGCTTTCTTT. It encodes CASSRRVRGQNTEAFF.

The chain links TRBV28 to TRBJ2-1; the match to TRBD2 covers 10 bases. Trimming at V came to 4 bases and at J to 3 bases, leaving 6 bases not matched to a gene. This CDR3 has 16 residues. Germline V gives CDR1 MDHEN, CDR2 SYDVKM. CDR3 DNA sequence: TGTGCCAGCAGTTCGTTAGCGGGAGGACGCTACAATGAGCAGTTCTTC. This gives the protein CASSSLAGGRYNEQFF.

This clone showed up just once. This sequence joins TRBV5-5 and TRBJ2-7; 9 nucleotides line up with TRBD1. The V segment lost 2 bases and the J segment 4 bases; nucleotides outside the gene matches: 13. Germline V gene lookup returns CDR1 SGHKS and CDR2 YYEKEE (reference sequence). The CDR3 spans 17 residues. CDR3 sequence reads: CASSLFSTGQGVYEQYF. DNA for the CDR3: TGTGCCAGCAGCTTATTCTCCACGGGACAGGGTGTTTACGAGCAGTACTTC.

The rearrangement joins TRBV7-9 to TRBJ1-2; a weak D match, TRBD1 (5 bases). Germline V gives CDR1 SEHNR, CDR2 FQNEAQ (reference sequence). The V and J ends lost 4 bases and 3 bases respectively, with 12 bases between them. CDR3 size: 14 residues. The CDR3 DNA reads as TGTGCCAGCAGCTCCCTCGGGGGGGACTATGGCTACACCTTC. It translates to CASSSLGGDYGYTF.

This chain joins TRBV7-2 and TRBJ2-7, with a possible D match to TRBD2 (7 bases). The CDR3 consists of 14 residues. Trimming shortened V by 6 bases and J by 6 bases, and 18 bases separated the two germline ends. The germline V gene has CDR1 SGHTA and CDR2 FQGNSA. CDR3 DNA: TGTGCCAGCAGGGACCCCGGCCGGGGGGCCGAGCAGTACTTC. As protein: CASRDPGRGAEQYF.

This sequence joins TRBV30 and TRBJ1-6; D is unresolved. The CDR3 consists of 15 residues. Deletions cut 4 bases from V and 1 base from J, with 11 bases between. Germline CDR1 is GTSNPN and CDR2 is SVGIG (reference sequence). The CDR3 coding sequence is TGTGCCTGGAATGAAGGCGGATCCTATAATTCACCCCTCCACTTT. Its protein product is CAWNEGGSYNSPLHF. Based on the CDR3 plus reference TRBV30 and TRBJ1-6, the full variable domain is SQTIHQWPATLVQPVGSPLSLECTVEGTSNPNLYWYRQAAGRGLQLLFYSVGIGQISSEVPQNLSASRPQDRQFILSSKKLLLSDSGFYLCAWNEGGSYNSPLHFGNGTRLTVT.